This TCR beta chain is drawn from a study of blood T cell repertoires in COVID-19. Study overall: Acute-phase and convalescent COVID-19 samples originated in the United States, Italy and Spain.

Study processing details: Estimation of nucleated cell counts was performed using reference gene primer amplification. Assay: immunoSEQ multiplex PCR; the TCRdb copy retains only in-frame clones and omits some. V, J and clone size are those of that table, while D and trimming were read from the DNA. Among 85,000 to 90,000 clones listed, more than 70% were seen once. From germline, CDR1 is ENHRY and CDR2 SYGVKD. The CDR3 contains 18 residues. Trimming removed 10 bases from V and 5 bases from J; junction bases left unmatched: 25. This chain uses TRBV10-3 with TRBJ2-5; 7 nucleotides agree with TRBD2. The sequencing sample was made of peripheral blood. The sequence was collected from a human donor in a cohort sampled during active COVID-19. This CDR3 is CATPPSCEGGPHWETQYF. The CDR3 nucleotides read TGTGCCACCCCCCCTTCATGCGAGGGAGGGCCCCATTGGGAGACCCAGTACTTC.